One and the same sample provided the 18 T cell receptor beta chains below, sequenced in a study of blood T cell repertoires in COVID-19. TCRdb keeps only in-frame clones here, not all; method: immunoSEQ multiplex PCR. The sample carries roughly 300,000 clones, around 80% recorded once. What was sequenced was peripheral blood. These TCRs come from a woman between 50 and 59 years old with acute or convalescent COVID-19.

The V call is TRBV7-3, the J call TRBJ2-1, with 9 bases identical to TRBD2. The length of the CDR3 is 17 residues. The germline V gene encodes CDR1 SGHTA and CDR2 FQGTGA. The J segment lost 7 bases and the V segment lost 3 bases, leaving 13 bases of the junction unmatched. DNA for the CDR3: TGTGCCAGCAGCTTTCCTCGGGTAGCGGGAGTAAATAATGAGCAGTTCTTC. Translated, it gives CASSFPRVAGVNNEQFF.

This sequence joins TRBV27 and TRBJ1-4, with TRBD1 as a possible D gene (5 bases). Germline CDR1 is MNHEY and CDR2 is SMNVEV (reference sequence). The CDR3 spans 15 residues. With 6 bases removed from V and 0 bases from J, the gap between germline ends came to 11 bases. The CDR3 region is CASSDAGATNEKLFF. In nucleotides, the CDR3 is TGTGCCAGCAGCGACGCGGGGGCAACTAATGAAAAACTGTTTTTT.

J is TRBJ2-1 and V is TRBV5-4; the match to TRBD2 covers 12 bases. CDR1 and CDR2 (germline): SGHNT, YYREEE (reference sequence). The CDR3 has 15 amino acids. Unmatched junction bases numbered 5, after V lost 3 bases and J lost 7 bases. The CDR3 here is CASSSQGTSGNEQFF. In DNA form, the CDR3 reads TGTGCCAGCAGCTCTCAGGGGACTAGCGGGAATGAGCAGTTCTTC.

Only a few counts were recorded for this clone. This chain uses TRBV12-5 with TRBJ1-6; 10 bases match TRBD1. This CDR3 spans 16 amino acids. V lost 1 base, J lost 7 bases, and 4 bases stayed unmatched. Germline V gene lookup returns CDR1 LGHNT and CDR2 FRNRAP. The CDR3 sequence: CASGLGQGAENSPLHF. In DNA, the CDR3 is TGTGCTAGTGGTTTGGGACAGGGGGCGGAGAATTCACCCCTCCACTTT.

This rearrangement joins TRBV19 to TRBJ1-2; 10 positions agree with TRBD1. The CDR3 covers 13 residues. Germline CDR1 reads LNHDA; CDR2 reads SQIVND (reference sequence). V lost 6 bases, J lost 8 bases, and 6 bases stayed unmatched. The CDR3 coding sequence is TGTGCCAGTAGGACAGGGGGCGCCGAGGGCTACACCTTC. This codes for CASRTGGAEGYTF.

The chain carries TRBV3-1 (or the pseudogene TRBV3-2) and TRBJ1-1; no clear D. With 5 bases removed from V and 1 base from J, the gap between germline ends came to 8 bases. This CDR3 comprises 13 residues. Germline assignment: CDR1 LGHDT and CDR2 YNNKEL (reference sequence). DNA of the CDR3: TGTGCCAGCAGCAGACGGGGGAACACTGAAGCTTTCTTT. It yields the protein CASSRRGNTEAFF.

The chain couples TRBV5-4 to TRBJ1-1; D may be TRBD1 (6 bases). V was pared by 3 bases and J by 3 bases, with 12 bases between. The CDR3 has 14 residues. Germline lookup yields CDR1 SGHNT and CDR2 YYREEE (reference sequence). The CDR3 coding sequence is TGTGCCAGCAGCTCGGGGGGGCGAGACACTGAAGCTTTCTTT. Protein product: CASSSGGRDTEAFF.

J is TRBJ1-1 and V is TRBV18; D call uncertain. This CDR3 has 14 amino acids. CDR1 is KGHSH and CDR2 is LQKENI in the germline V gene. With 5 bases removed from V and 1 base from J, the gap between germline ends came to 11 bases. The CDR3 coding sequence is TGTGCCAGCTCAACCTATTCAGGGAACACTGAAGCTTTCTTT. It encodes CASSTYSGNTEAFF. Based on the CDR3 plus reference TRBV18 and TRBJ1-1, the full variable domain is NAGVMQNPRHLVRRRGQEARLRCSPMKGHSHVYWYRQLPEEGLKFMVYLQKENIIDESGMPKERFSAEFPKEGPSILRIQQVVRGDSAAYFCASSTYSGNTEAFFGQGTRLTVV.

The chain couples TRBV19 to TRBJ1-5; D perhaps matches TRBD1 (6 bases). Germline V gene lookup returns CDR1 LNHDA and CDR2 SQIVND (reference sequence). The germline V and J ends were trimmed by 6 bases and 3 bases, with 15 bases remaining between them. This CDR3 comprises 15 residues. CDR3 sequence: CASSPNQGNNQPQHF. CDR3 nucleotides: TGTGCCAGTAGCCCGAACCAGGGGAACAATCAGCCCCAGCATTTT.

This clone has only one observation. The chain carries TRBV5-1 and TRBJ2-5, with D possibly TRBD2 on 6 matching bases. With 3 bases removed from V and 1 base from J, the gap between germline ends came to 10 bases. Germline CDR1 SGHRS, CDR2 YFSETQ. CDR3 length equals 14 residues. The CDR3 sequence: CASSWGLSQETQYF. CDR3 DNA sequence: TGCGCCAGCAGCTGGGGACTCTCCCAAGAGACCCAGTACTTC.

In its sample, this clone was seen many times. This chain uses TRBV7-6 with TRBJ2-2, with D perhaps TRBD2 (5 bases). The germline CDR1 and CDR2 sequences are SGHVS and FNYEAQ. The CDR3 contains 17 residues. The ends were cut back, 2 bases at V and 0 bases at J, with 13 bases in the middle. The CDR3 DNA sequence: TGTGCCAGCAGCTTAAAGTGGGGAGACACGAACACCGGGGAGCTGTTTTTT. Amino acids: CASSLKWGDTNTGELFF.

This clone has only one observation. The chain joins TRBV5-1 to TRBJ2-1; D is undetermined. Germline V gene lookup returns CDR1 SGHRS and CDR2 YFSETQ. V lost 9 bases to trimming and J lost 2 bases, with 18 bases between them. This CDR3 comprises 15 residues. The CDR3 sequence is CATSGDSSAYNEQFF. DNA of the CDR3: TGCGCCACCTCCGGAGATTCAAGCGCCTACAATGAGCAGTTCTTC. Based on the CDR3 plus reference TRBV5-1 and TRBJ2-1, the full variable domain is KAGVTQTPRYLIKTRGQQVTLSCSPISGHRSVSWYQQTPGQGLQFLFEYFSETQRNKGNFPGRFSGRQFSNSRSEMNVSTLELGDSALYLCATSGDSSAYNEQFFGPGTRLTVL.

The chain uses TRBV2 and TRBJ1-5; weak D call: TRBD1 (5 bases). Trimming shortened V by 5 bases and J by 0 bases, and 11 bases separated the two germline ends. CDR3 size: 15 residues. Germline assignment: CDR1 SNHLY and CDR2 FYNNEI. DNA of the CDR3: TGTGCCAGCAGTACCCGACAGAGTAGCAATCAGCCCCAGCATTTT. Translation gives CASSTRQSSNQPQHF.

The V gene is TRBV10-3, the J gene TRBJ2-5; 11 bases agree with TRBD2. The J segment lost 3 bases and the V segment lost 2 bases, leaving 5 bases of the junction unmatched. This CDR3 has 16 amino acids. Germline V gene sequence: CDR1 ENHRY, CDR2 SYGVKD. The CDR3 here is CAISEPTSGGEETQYF. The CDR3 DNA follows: TGTGCCATCAGTGAGCCCACTAGCGGGGGAGAAGAGACCCAGTACTTC.

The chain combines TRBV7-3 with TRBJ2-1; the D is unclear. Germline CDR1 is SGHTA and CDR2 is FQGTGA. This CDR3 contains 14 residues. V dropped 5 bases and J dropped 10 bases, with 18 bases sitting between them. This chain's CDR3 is CASSPKASRLEQFF. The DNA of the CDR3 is TGTGCCAGCAGCCCAAAGGCCTCGCGGCTAGAGCAGTTCTTC.

The CDR3 DNA follows: TGTGCCAGCAGTTTCGACACCATATATTTT. Protein sequence: CASSFDTIYF. The V and J genes are TRBV6-6 and TRBJ1-3; D unresolved. The V gene lost 4 bases and the J gene lost 8 bases, with 3 bases spanning the gap. The germline V gene encodes CDR1 MNHNY and CDR2 SVGAGI (reference sequence). This CDR3 spans 10 amino acids.

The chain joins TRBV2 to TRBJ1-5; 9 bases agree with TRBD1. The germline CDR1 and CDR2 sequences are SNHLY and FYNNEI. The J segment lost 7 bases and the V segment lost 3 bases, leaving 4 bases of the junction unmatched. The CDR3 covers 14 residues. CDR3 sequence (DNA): TGTGCCAGCAGTGACCGGACAGGGGAACAGCCCCAGCATTTT. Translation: CASSDRTGEQPQHF.

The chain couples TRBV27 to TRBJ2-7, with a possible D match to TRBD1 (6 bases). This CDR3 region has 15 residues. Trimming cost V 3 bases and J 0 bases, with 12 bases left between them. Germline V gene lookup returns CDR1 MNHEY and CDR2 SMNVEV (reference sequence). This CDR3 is CASSFSGASSYEQYF. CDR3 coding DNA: TGTGCCAGCAGTTTTTCAGGGGCCAGCTCCTACGAGCAGTACTTC.